This TCR beta chain was sequenced in a study of OX40 agonist ivuxolimab in advanced cancers. Study in general: Those enrolled were about 80% male, with a mean age of about 66 years and ages from roughly 20 to 85. Partial responses, seen in three patients, involved one hepatocellular carcinoma and two cutaneous melanomas. Study conclusions and caveats: Undetermined was the antigen specificity of the expanded peripheral T cells.

The CDR3 spans 14 residues. CDR1 and CDR2 from the germline V gene are MNHEY and SVGAGI. The V end lost 6 bases, the J end lost 1 base, and 10 bases lay between the germline ends. Comments on this clone: Antigen: not known.

TCRdb's copy holds only in-frame clones and misses some; the assay was immunoSEQ multiplex PCR. The repertoire holds 65,000 to 75,000 clones, around nine tenths seen once, with more than 0.4% in the top ten. The sequence derives from an adult with an advanced solid tumor such as melanoma, head and neck, liver or kidney cancer. The V gene is TRBV6-5, the J gene TRBJ1-5, with D tentatively TRBD1 (6 bases). The sequencing here drew on CD4+ or CD8+ T cells sorted from blood, taken in a trial of the OX40 agonist ivuxolimab. The CDR3 is CASRRTVSNQPQHF. For the CDR3, the DNA is TGTGCCAGCAGGCGGACAGTGAGCAATCAGCCCCAGCATTTT.